Shown below are 31 T cell receptor beta chains from a single sample sequenced in a study of shared clonotypes between healthy human individuals. The data were produced by immunoSEQ multiplex PCR, yet TCRdb's version contains in-frame clones alone and is incomplete. The profile covers 2 million to 2.5 million clones, with 93% appearing a single time and more than 0.35% taken by the ten largest. Sequenced: naive CD4+ T cells from PBMCs. Subset meaning: CD45RA+ positively selected. The source is a man younger than 35 in good health. Some clones in this sample may be carry-over from other donors' samples.

The V call is TRBV21-1, the J call TRBJ1-1. TRBV21-1 is a pseudogene. The CDR3 spans 16 residues. Written as DNA, the CDR3 is TGTGCCAGCAGCAAAGATAGGCTCTTCGGGTTTGGTGAAGCTTTCTTT. This encodes CASSKDRLFGFGEAFF.

The rearrangement uses TRBV6-1 and TRBJ2-3; D not certain. Trimming removed 4 bases from V and 7 bases from J, with 12 bases in between. The CDR3 runs to 13 residues. The germline CDR1 and CDR2 sequences are MNHNS and SASEGT. CDR3 in DNA: TGTGCCAGCAGTGTGCAGCCTAGGAATACGCAGTATTTT. Translating it yields CASSVQPRNTQYF.

As for this clone: Additional DNA sequences in this sample encode the identical CDR3. CDR3 DNA sequence: TGTGCCAGCAGCCCGCACTACGAGCAGTACTTC. It codes for CASSPHYEQYF. V is TRBV7-2 and J is TRBJ2-7; D ambiguous. Trimming pared 5 bases from V and 3 bases from J, leaving 5 bases between. CDR1 and CDR2 from the germline V gene are SGHTA and FQGNSA. The length of the CDR3 is 11 residues.

The chain has TRBV10-3 and TRBJ1-5, with TRBD1 identical over 7 bases. There are 13 residues in the CDR3. J was trimmed by 6 bases and V by 6 bases; bases with no gene match: 5. CDR1 is ENHRY and CDR2 is SYGVKD in the germline V gene. For the CDR3, the DNA is TGTGCCATCAGCGACAGGGAGCGTCAGCCCCAGCATTTT. It yields the protein CAISDRERQPQHF.

This clone occurred once. J is TRBJ1-2 and V is TRBV5-1; D possibly corresponds to TRBD1 (5 bases). The CDR3 spans 15 residues. Germline V gene sequence: CDR1 SGHRS, CDR2 YFSETQ. Trimming left V 0 bases short and J 3 bases short, with 12 bases between. CDR3 amino acids: CASSLGGTVDYGYTF. CDR3 DNA sequence: TGCGCCAGCAGCTTGGGGGGCACGGTGGACTATGGCTACACCTTC.

V usage is TRBV27 and J usage is TRBJ1-1; TRBD1 agrees at 7 bases. Germline loops: CDR1 MNHEY, CDR2 SMNVEV (reference sequence). The CDR3 consists of 11 residues. V lost 7 bases to trimming and J lost 5 bases; unmatched junction nucleotides: 1. The CDR3 DNA reads TGTGCCAGCAACAGGGGTACTGAAGCTTTCTTT. Residues: CASNRGTEAFF.

The rearrangement joins TRBV7-3 to TRBJ2-5, with TRBD2 matching over 7 bases. V lost 3 bases and J lost 5; bases outside the gene matches: 6. Germline V gene data show CDR1 as SGHTA and CDR2 as FQGTGA. The CDR3 is made up of 14 amino acids. Written as DNA, the CDR3 is TGTGCCAGCAGCTTGAGGCGGGAGTCGGAGACCCAGTACTTC. It specifies CASSLRRESETQYF.

The rearrangement joins TRBV9 to TRBJ2-6; D is ambiguous. CDR1 is SGDLS and CDR2 is YYNGEE in the germline V gene. Trimming removed 0 bases from V and 0 bases from J, with 10 bases in between. The CDR3 sequence is 17 residues long. CDR3 DNA sequence: TGTGCCAGCAGCGTAGCTGTAGGCAACTCTGGGGCCAACGTCCTGACTTTC. This encodes CASSVAVGNSGANVLTF.

V gene TRBV9 combines with J gene TRBJ2-7; D may be TRBD2 (6 bases). This CDR3 has 14 amino acids. Germline assignment: CDR1 SGDLS and CDR2 YYNGEE. V lost 4 bases to trimming and J lost 0 bases, with 11 bases between them. CDR3 loop: CASSLDGSSYEQYF. In nucleotides, the CDR3 is TGTGCCAGCAGCCTAGACGGGAGCTCCTACGAGCAGTACTTC.

This chain uses TRBV28 with TRBJ2-1, with TRBD2 matching over 9 bases. Unmatched junction bases numbered 7, after V lost 4 bases and J lost 6 bases. CDR3 length equals 15 residues. The germline gives CDR1 MDHEN, CDR2 SYDVKM. CDR3 loop: CASSSIAGDFNEQFF. The CDR3 DNA sequence: TGTGCCAGCAGTTCAATAGCGGGAGACTTCAATGAGCAGTTCTTC.

The CDR3 region is CASSQVVGRGEQYF. In DNA form, the CDR3 reads TGCGCCAGCAGCCAAGTTGTCGGCAGAGGCGAGCAGTACTTC. The rearrangement uses TRBV4-3 and TRBJ2-7; D gene uncertain. The germline V gene encodes CDR1 LGHNA and CDR2 YSLEER. Between the trimmed V and J ends, which lost 1 base and 6 bases, there was a span of 13 bases. The length of the CDR3 is 14 residues.

The chain carries TRBV10-1 and TRBJ2-1; 13 bases align to TRBD2. The germline gives CDR1 WNHNN, CDR2 SYGVQD (reference sequence). The CDR3 is made up of 16 amino acids. V was pared by 5 bases and J by 12 bases, with 13 bases of the junction left unmatched. The CDR3 loop is CASSIRTSGSLAGQFF. CDR3 bases: TGCGCCAGCAGTATTCGGACTAGCGGGAGCCTCGCGGGGCAGTTCTTC.

The chain is built from TRBV4-1 and TRBJ2-2, with 13 bases identical to TRBD2. Trimming removed 2 bases from V and 4 bases from J; junction bases left unmatched: 7. There are 18 residues in the CDR3. CDR1 and CDR2 (germline): MGHRA, YSYEKL. CDR3 residues: CASSQSGLAGVGTGELFF. The CDR3 nucleotides read TGCGCCAGCAGCCAATCCGGACTAGCGGGAGTGGGCACCGGGGAGCTGTTTTTT.

As concerns this clone: This same CDR3 is encoded by further DNA sequences in the sample. V usage is TRBV28 and J usage is TRBJ2-7, with 13 bases that match TRBD2. J gave up 6 bases and V 5 bases, and 7 bases lay outside the gene matches. CDR3 size: 15 residues. The germline V gene has CDR1 MDHEN and CDR2 SYDVKM. Here the CDR3 reads CASSPGLAGASEQYF. The DNA for the CDR3 is TGTGCCAGCAGTCCTGGACTAGCGGGAGCAAGCGAGCAGTACTTC. The whole variable domain, filled in from reference TRBV28 and TRBJ2-7, reads DVKVTQSSRYLVKRTGEKVFLECVQDMDHENMFWYRQDPGLGLRLIYFSYDVKMKEKGDIPEGYSVSREKKERFSLILESASTNQTSMYLCASSPGLAGASEQYFGPGTRLTVT.

V gene TRBV7-3 combines with J gene TRBJ2-7, with 7 bases aligning to TRBD2. The length of the CDR3 is 12 residues. Unmatched junction bases numbered 1, after V lost 2 bases and J lost 6 bases. The germline V gene has CDR1 SGHTA and CDR2 FQGTGA. CDR3 nucleotide sequence: TGTGCCAGCAGCTTATGGGGGGGCGAGCAGTACTTC. Residues: CASSLWGGEQYF.

The chain combines TRBV7-9 with TRBJ1-3; 7 bases are a match to TRBD1. Germline V CDR1 and CDR2: SEHNR, FQNEAQ (reference sequence). The CDR3 is 15 amino acids. V lost 4 bases, J lost 4 bases, and 7 bases stayed unmatched. The CDR3 DNA reads as TGTGCCAGCAGCTGGCTGCGGACAGGAGGAAACACCATATATTTT. It yields the protein CASSWLRTGGNTIYF.

The gene calls are TRBV9 and TRBJ2-1; 9 bases fit TRBD2. The germline V gene has CDR1 SGDLS and CDR2 YYNGEE. The CDR3 consists of 19 residues. V shed 4 bases, J shed 3 bases, and the junction held 17 bases outside the gene matches. CDR3: CASSRGDRASGIVYNEQFF. DNA for the CDR3: TGTGCCAGCAGCAGAGGCGACAGAGCTAGCGGGATTGTCTACAATGAGCAGTTCTTC. Variable domain in full (rest from reference TRBV9 and TRBJ2-1): DSGVTQTPKHLITATGQRVTLRCSPRSGDLSVYWYQQSLDQGLQFLIQYYNGEERAKGNILERFSAQQFPDLHSELNLSSLELGDSALYFCASSRGDRASGIVYNEQFFGPGTRLTVL.

This chain joins TRBV18 and TRBJ2-3; 14 bases align to TRBD2. Germline assignment: CDR1 KGHSH and CDR2 LQKENI. This CDR3 is 19 amino acids long. The J segment lost 3 bases and the V segment lost 1 base, leaving 9 bases of the junction unmatched. The CDR3 DNA reads as TGTGCCAGCTCACCACGTCAGGGGACTAGCGGGAGAACGACAGATACGCAGTATTTT. Its protein product is CASSPRQGTSGRTTDTQYF. Full variable domain (missing parts from reference TRBV18 and TRBJ2-3): NAGVMQNPRHLVRRRGQEARLRCSPMKGHSHVYWYRQLPEEGLKFMVYLQKENIIDESGMPKERFSAEFPKEGPSILRIQQVVRGDSAAYFCASSPRQGTSGRTTDTQYFGPGTRLTVL.

The J gene is TRBJ1-6, the V gene TRBV4-1; a possible D gene is TRBD1 (5 bases). CDR1 MGHRA and CDR2 YSYEKL come from the germline V gene. V lost 2 bases and J 2 bases, leaving 10 bases between the germline ends. CDR3 length: 16 amino acids. The CDR3 DNA sequence: TGCGCCAGCAGCCAAAAGTCGGGACCCTATAATTCACCCCTCCACTTT. This sequence encodes CASSQKSGPYNSPLHF.

The chain carries TRBV19 and TRBJ2-4; 8 bases are shared with TRBD2. Germline loops: CDR1 LNHDA, CDR2 SQIVND (reference sequence). The length of the CDR3 is 14 residues. V was pared by 0 bases and J by 7 bases, with 2 bases of the junction left unmatched. In DNA form, the CDR3 reads TGTGCCAGTAGTATAGAAACGGGAGGGAACATTCAGTACTTC. This codes for CASSIETGGNIQYF. The full variable domain, in which reference TRBV19 and TRBJ2-4 provide the parts outside the CDR3, is DGGITQSPKYLFRKEGQNVTLSCEQNLNHDAMYWYRQDPGQGLRLIYYSQIVNDFQKGDIAEGYSVSREKKESFPLTVTSAQKNPTAFYLCASSIETGGNIQYFGAGTRLSVL.

J is TRBJ1-2 and V is TRBV5-1; D uncertain. The CDR3 covers 12 residues. In germline, CDR1 is SGHRS, CDR2 YFSETQ. V gave up 0 bases and J gave up 8 bases, with 8 bases separating them. The CDR3 DNA is TGCGCCAGCAGCTTGGCTCCGGGAGGCTACACCTTC. The encoded protein is CASSLAPGGYTF.

This sequence joins TRBV7-9 and TRBJ2-7, with D unclear. The CDR3 sequence is 15 residues long. V dropped 5 bases and J dropped 2 bases, with 16 bases sitting between them. CDR1 and CDR2 from the germline V gene are SEHNR and FQNEAQ (reference sequence). CDR3 nucleotide sequence: TGTGCCAGCAGCCGTCCCCAAGGTCGGCCCTACGAGCAGTACTTC. Translated, it gives CASSRPQGRPYEQYF.

This rearrangement joins TRBV6-1 to TRBJ2-1; D is ambiguous. The length of the CDR3 is 14 residues. Germline V lookup: CDR1 MNHNS, CDR2 SASEGT. V lost 7 bases, J lost 3 bases, and 13 bases lay in between. CDR3 protein: CASNAGWSYNEQFF. The CDR3 coding sequence is TGTGCCAGCAATGCCGGATGGAGCTACAATGAGCAGTTCTTC.

Comment on this clone: Additional DNA sequences in this sample encode the identical CDR3. The rearrangement links TRBV9 to TRBJ2-1; a weak D match, TRBD1 (5 bases). CDR1 is SGDLS, CDR2 YYNGEE, per germline. The CDR3 sequence is 12 residues long. The ends were cut back, 0 bases at V and 10 bases at J, with 8 bases in the middle. The CDR3 nucleotides are TGTGCCAGCAGCGTAGAGGGGCTCGAGCAGTTCTTC. Protein sequence: CASSVEGLEQFF.

CDR3: CASSPDRQQETQYF. DNA of the CDR3: TGTGCCAGCAGCCCGGACAGGCAACAAGAGACCCAGTACTTC. The genes are TRBV5-8 and TRBJ2-5, with 7 positions matching TRBD1. The CDR3 runs to 14 residues. The germline V gene encodes CDR1 SGHTS and CDR2 YDEGEE. J lost 2 bases, V lost 4 bases, and 5 bases had no gene match.

The chain is built from TRBV13 and TRBJ2-1, with 10 bases aligning to TRBD2. CDR3 size: 16 residues. Trimming took 4 bases from V and 12 from J; bases not matched to a gene: 15. Germline CDR1 PRHDT, CDR2 FYEKMQ (reference sequence). CDR3 nucleotides: TGTGCCAGCAGCTCCCGGACTAGCGGAGGGGGTTTGGCGCAGTTCTTC. It codes for CASSSRTSGGGLAQFF.

A note on this clone: The same CDR3 arises from other DNA sequences in this sample as well. The chain carries TRBV5-1 and TRBJ2-3; no clear D. With 0 bases removed from V and 2 bases from J, the gap between germline ends came to 10 bases. Germline loops: CDR1 SGHRS, CDR2 YFSETQ. The CDR3 runs to 15 residues. CDR3 nucleotide sequence: TGCGCCAGCAGCTTGGCCCCCGGCAACACAGATACGCAGTATTTT. Translation: CASSLAPGNTDTQYF. The complete variable domain, with remaining parts taken from reference TRBV5-1 and TRBJ2-3, reads KAGVTQTPRYLIKTRGQQVTLSCSPISGHRSVSWYQQTPGQGLQFLFEYFSETQRNKGNFPGRFSGRQFSNSRSEMNVSTLELGDSALYLCASSLAPGNTDTQYFGPGTRLTVL.

The rearrangement links TRBV7-2 to TRBJ2-3; D is undetermined. The CDR3 is made up of 14 amino acids. V lost 1 base and J 4 bases, leaving 9 bases between the germline ends. CDR1 and CDR2 (germline): SGHTA, FQGNSA. DNA for the CDR3: TGTGCCAGCAGCTTAGGGAGCTGGGCAGATACGCAGTATTTT. This codes for CASSLGSWADTQYF.

The V call is TRBV5-6, the J call TRBJ1-5; no definite D call. This CDR3 has 14 residues. V was shortened by 4 bases and J by 5 bases, with 13 bases between the two germline ends. Per the germline V gene, CDR1 is SGHDT and CDR2 is YYEEEE. CDR3 region: CASSPRFGDQPQHF. The CDR3 DNA is TGTGCCAGCAGCCCCCGCTTCGGCGATCAGCCCCAGCATTTT.

The rearrangement links TRBV7-9 to TRBJ2-2; 10 nucleotides line up with TRBD2. V shed 6 bases and J 3 bases; nucleotides not matched to a gene: 1. CDR1 and CDR2 (germline): SEHNR, FQNEAQ (reference sequence). CDR3 size: 14 residues. The CDR3 nucleotides are TGTGCCAGCAGGCTAGCGGGAGACACCGGGGAGCTGTTTTTT. Amino acids: CASRLAGDTGELFF.

The chain is built from TRBV4-1 and TRBJ1-1; perhaps TRBD1 as D (6 bases). In germline, CDR1 is MGHRA, CDR2 YSYEKL. Trimming left V 3 bases short and J 5 bases short, with 19 bases between. The CDR3 is 16 amino acids. The CDR3 coding sequence is TGCGCCAGCAGCCAGCAATTACTGCGGGGGGCAACTGAAGCTTTCTTT. It yields the protein CASSQQLLRGATEAFF.